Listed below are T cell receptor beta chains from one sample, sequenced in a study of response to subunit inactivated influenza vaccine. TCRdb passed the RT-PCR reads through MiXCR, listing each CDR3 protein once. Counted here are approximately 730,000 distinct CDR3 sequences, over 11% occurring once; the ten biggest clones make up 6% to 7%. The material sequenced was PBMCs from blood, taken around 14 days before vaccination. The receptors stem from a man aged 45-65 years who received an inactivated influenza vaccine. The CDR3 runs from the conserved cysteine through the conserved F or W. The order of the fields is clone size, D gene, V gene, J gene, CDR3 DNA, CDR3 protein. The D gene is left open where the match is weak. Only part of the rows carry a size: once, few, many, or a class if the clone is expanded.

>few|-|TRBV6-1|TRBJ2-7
TGTGCCAGCAGTGAAGGAAGACAGAAAAACGAGCAGTACTTC
CASSEGRQKNEQYF
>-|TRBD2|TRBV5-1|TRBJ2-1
TGCGCCAGCAGAAAAAGACTAGCGGGAGCCCATGAGCAGTTCTTC
CASRKRLAGAHEQFF
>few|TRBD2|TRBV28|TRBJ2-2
TGTGCCAGCAGTTTAGGGCTAGCGGGAGATTCCGGGGAGCTGTTTTTT
CASSLGLAGDSGELFF
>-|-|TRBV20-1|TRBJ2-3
TGCAGTGCCCTGGGTCCGGGCACAGATACGCAGTATTTT
CSALGPGTDTQYF
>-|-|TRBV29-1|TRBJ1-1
TGCAGCGTCCAAAGGGCCGGAATGAACACTGAAGCTTTCTTT
CSVQRAGMNTEAFF
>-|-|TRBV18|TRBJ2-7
TGTGCCAGCTCACCTCCTCTCCAGGCAGCCGACTTC
CASSPPLQAADF
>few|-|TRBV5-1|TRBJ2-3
TGCGCCAGCAGCTCCGGACTGGAAGGGGCAGATACGCAGTATTTT
CASSSGLEGADTQYF
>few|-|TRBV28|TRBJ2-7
TGTGCCAGCAGCCTCAGCTCCCTCTTAAGGGGGGGCAGGGAAGAGCAGTACTTC
CASSLSSLLRGGREEQYF
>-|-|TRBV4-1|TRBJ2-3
TGCGCCAGCAGCCAAGATTCAAGCCGTGGCACAGATACGCAGTATTTT
CASSQDSSRGTDTQYF
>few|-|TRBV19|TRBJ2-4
TGTGCCAGTAGTATAGCCAAGACCCACATTCAGTACTTC
CASSIAKTHIQYF
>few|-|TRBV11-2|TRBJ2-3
TGTGCCAGCAGCCGACGAGTAGATACGCAGTATTTT
CASSRRVDTQYF
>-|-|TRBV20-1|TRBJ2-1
TGCAGTGCTCACTACAATGAGCAGTTCTTC
CSAHYNEQFF
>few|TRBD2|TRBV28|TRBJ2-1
TGTGCCAGCAGAGCGGGAGGAACCTACAATGAGCAGTTCTTC
CASRAGGTYNEQFF
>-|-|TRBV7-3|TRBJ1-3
TGTGCCAGCAGCTCAGGTTATGGAAACACCATATATTTT
CASSSGYGNTIYF
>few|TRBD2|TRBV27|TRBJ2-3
TGTGCCAGCAGTTTATCGCTGACTAGCGGATATAGCACAGATACGCAGTATTTT
CASSLSLTSGYSTDTQYF
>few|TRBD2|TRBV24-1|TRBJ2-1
TGTGCCACCAGTGATTTTGGACTAGCGGGAGGCTACAATGAGCAGTTCTTC
CATSDFGLAGGYNEQFF
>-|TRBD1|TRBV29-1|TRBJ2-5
TGCAGCGTTGGGAGCCGGGACAGGGGAGAGACCCAGTACTTC
CSVGSRDRGETQYF
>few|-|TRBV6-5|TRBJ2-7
TGTGCCAGCAGTTATAATAGGGGGGCGAGTTACGAGCAGTACTTC
CASSYNRGASYEQYF
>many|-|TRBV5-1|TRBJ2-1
TGCGCCAGCAGCTTGGACAGGGCAGAGCAGTTCTTC
CASSLDRAEQFF
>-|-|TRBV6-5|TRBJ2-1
TGTGCCAGCAGTTACGACAGGGGAGGGATGTATGAGCAGTTCTTC
CASSYDRGGMYEQFF
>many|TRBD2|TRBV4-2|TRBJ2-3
TGTGCCAGCAGCCAAGACCCCACTAGCGGGGTGACCACAGATACGCAGTATTTT
CASSQDPTSGVTTDTQYF
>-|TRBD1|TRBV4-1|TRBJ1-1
TGCGCCAGCAGCCAAGTGGGGACAGGGATAAACACTGAAGCTTTCTTT
CASSQVGTGINTEAFF
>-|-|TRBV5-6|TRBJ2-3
TGTGCCAGCAGCCTAGAGTGGTCTCCGCAGTATTTT
CASSLEWSPQYF
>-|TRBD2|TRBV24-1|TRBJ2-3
TGTGCCACCAGTGACCGGGACTACACAGATACGCAGTATTTT
CATSDRDYTDTQYF
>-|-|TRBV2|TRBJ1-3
TGTGCCAGCAGTGTTTCTGGGGGGCAAGGAAACACCATATATTTT
CASSVSGGQGNTIYF
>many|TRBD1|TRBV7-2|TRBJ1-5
TGTGCCAGCACCTCAGGGGGCTACAATCAGCCCCAGCATTTT
CASTSGGYNQPQHF
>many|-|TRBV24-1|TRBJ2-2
TGTGCCACCAGTGGAAGTACCGGGGAGCTGTTTTTT
CATSGSTGELFF
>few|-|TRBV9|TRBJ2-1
TGTGCCAGCAGCGCTCAGGATGAGCAGTTCTTC
CASSAQDEQFF
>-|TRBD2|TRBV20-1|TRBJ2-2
TGCAGCGCTAGCCCAGCGGGAGGACTCTATAACACCGGGGAGCTGTTTTTT
CSASPAGGLYNTGELFF
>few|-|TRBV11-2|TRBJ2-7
TGTGCCAGCAGCTACCAAGGGGTCTCCTACGAGCAGTACTTC
CASSYQGVSYEQYF
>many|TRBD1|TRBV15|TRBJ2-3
TGTGCCACCAGCAGAAGACAGGGCCCGAGCACAGATACGCAGTATTTT
CATSRRQGPSTDTQYF
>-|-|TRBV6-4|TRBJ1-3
TGTGCCAGCAGTGACTGGCAGATTCGAAACACCATATATTTT
CASSDWQIRNTIYF
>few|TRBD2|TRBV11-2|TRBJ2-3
TGTGCCAGCAGCCGAGCCGAACTAGCGGACGGTTTGGCAGATACGCAGTATTTT
CASSRAELADGLADTQYF
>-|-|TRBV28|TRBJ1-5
TGTGCCAGCAGTTTTTTGGGGCCGGGTCCCGAGCATATATACAGCAATCAGCCCCAGCATTTT
CASSFLGPGPEHIYSNQPQHF
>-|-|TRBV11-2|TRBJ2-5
TGTGCCAGCAGCTTAGTCCCATTACTTGGGTCTCAGGGCGAAGAGACCCAGTACTTC
CASSLVPLLGSQGEETQYF